Following are 10 T cell receptor beta chains from one sample sequenced in a study of tumor-infiltrating lymphocytes in primary liver carcinoma. For blood RNA, unsorted whole blood served as the source, and germline DNA was extracted too. From 500 ng total RNA, TCR beta cDNA was generated with a primer in the constant region. Slightly modified ARM-PCR with three nested multiplex PCR rounds yielded TCR beta libraries. With TRBV1-TRBV30 forward primers and a C-beta reverse primer, the first two PCR rounds were run for 10 to 11 cycles each. One entry per CDR3 protein, called by TCRdb with MiXCR from the multiplex PCR reads. There are 330,000 or so distinct CDR3 sequences in the sample; approximately 64% occur only once, and 5.5% to 7% lies in the top ten. The sequencing input was peripheral blood. The receptors derive from a man between 35 and 55 years old with primary liver carcinoma and hepatitis B virus infection.

Concerning this clonotype: A much larger clone lies one base from this, so it may be a read error. The chain combines TRBV6-2 or TRBV6-3 with TRBJ1-5; D ambiguous. The closer fit of TRBJ2-3 to the DNA end suggests the J call may be wrong. The CDR3 is 16 residues long. Germline assignment: CDR1 MNHEY and CDR2 SVGEGT. For the CDR3, the DNA is TGTGCCAGCAGTTACTCCGGGTCTTTGGTGGGTCAGCCCCAGTATTTT. Encoded protein: CASSYSGSLVGQPQYF.

This chain joins TRBV6-2 or TRBV6-3 and TRBJ2-3; perhaps TRBD2 as D (5 bases). The CDR3 extends over 13 amino acids. Germline CDR1 and CDR2: MNHEY and SVGEGT. The germline V and J ends were trimmed by 11 bases and 6 bases, with 18 bases remaining between them. The CDR3 is CAGKDSSPDTQYF. The CDR3 region has the DNA TGTGCCGGCAAGGACTCATCCCCGGATACGCAGTATTTT.

There are a few counts of this clonotype. The V call is TRBV4-1, the J call TRBJ1-4; 7 nucleotides align to TRBD1. The CDR3 sequence is 16 residues long. CDR1 and CDR2 from the germline V gene are MGHRA and YSYEKL. V shed 4 bases, J shed 7 bases, and the junction held 12 bases outside the gene matches. The CDR3, as DNA: TGCGCCAGCAGCCCATCTTGGCAGGGGGGAATTGAAAAACTGTTTTTT. This encodes CASSPSWQGGIEKLFF.

This clonotype has only a few counts. The J gene is TRBJ1-5, the V gene TRBV30, with 9 bases lining up with TRBD1. Germline V gene data show CDR1 as GTSNPN and CDR2 as SVGIG (reference sequence). The CDR3 runs 16 residues. V lost 1 base to trimming and J lost 3 bases; unmatched junction nucleotides: 7. The CDR3 loop is CAWSGTGQGTNQPQHF. For the CDR3, the DNA is TGTGCCTGGAGTGGGACGGGACAGGGCACCAATCAGCCCCAGCATTTT.

This clonotype appeared a single time. J is TRBJ2-5 and V is TRBV13; D possibly matches TRBD1 or TRBD2 (6 bases each). Trimming took off 5 bases at V and 1 base at J, with 11 bases between the two ends. CDR3 length: 14 residues. CDR1 and CDR2 from the germline V gene are PRHDT and FYEKMQ (reference sequence). The DNA of the CDR3 is TGTGCCAGCAGCATGGGGGGCTCCCAAGAGACCCAGTACTTC. This codes for CASSMGGSQETQYF.

This chain uses TRBV11-2 with TRBJ1-2; D perhaps matches TRBD1 (6 bases). Per the germline V gene, CDR1 is SGHAT and CDR2 is FQNNGV. V gave up 5 bases and J gave up 9 bases, with 22 bases separating them. This CDR3 has 15 residues. The CDR3 coding sequence is TGTGCCAGCAGCACCCGACAGGCTCCCGCGGTTCGCTACACCTTC. It codes for CASSTRQAPAVRYTF.

A word on this clonotype: The conserved phenylalanine or tryptophan is not found at the CDR3 terminus, so this likely reflects a read error. The DNA is left out, because the CDR3 cannot be placed on it with certainty; the CDR3 is given as TCRdb lists it. The gene calls are TRBV29-1 and TRBJ1-1; TRBD1, as called in the table, went unchecked against the DNA. 13 amino acids form the CDR3, both terminal residues included. CDR1 and CDR2 from the germline V gene are SQVTM and ANQGSEA. CDR3 in amino acids: CSVGLGVNTEVFS.

Worth noting for this clonotype: A read error may explain this, as a much larger clone is one base away. This CDR3 is missing its conserved last phenylalanine or tryptophan, likely due to a read error. This chain connects TRBV6-1 to TRBJ2-3; 7 positions match TRBD2. Germline assignment: CDR1 MNHNS and CDR2 SASEGT. The CDR3 contains 14 residues. V was clipped by 7 bases and J by 6 bases; unmatched bases: 10. The CDR3 here is CASTLWEGRDTQYS. The CDR3 DNA follows: TGTGCCAGCACCCTCTGGGAGGGTAGGGATACGCAGTATTCT.

This clonotype was counted ten times or more. The chain uses TRBV11-2 and TRBJ2-3; 8 bases agree with TRBD2. The V and J ends lost 5 bases and 3 bases, in that order; junction bases with no gene match: 7. Germline assignment: CDR1 SGHAT and CDR2 FQNNGV. CDR3 size: 15 residues. The CDR3, as DNA: TGTGCCAGCAGCCGCTTCAGCGGGAGTACAGATACGCAGTATTTT. The encoded protein is CASSRFSGSTDTQYF.

As concerns this clonotype: The junction does not match germline at one end; this may be a read error. The V call is TRBV11-2, the J call TRBJ2-7; 9 bases are shared with TRBD1. Germline V gene sequence: CDR1 SGHAT, CDR2 FQNNGV. This CDR3 has 15 amino acids. The CDR3 region has the DNA TGTGCCGGCAGCTTCCTCGGGACAGGGTCGTACGAGCAATACTTC. Protein sequence: CAGSFLGTGSYEQYF.